Below, 30 T cell receptor beta chains from the same sample are listed, as sequenced in a study of neurological immune-mediated disorders (dated by TCRdb to about 2019). Library prep was done by 5' RACE. The run used an Illumina HiSeq 2500. TCRdb reprocessing: public reads trimmed at Q25 with fastp, clones called with MiXCR, in-frame beta chains kept. Merged by CDR3 protein, the rows form single entries marked with the most common genes and DNA. The table for this sample lists tens of thousands of distinct CDR3 sequences; approximately 3.5% of them were counted only once. The ten largest clones add up to under 3.5% of the sample. Sequencing was carried out using PBMCs. These receptor sequences come from a woman under 40 with multiple sclerosis.

This clonotype has a count of ten or more. The chain is built from TRBV20-1 and TRBJ2-3; TRBD1 matches at 10 bases. With 6 bases clipped from V and 4 bases from J, the junction kept 4 bases outside the gene matches. This CDR3 region has 13 residues. Germline V gives CDR1 DFQATT, CDR2 SNEGSKA (reference sequence). The CDR3 region is CSATGTGADTQYF. In DNA, the CDR3 is TGCAGTGCGACCGGGACAGGGGCAGATACGCAGTATTTT.

This clonotype was picked up many times. The chain is built from TRBV6-1 and TRBJ2-5; tentatively, D is TRBD2 (6 bases). Germline loops: CDR1 MNHNS, CDR2 SASEGT. The CDR3 has 17 residues. Trimming stripped 4 bases from V and 4 bases from J, with 22 bases between. The CDR3 loop reads CASSGSRLTLAAETQYF. As DNA, the CDR3 is TGTGCCAGCAGTGGATCCCGGTTAACACTAGCCGCAGAGACCCAGTACTTC.

This clonotype was detected ten times or more. V is TRBV20-1 and J is TRBJ1-2; D call uncertain. Germline loops: CDR1 DFQATT, CDR2 SNEGSKA (reference sequence). The CDR3 is made up of 13 amino acids. Deletions cut 0 bases from V and 4 bases from J, with 9 bases between. The CDR3 DNA reads TGCAGTGCTAGAGACGAGGAACTCTATGGCTACACCTTC. Translating it yields CSARDEELYGYTF.

This clonotype was observed at least ten times. The J gene is TRBJ2-7, the V gene TRBV20-1, with TRBD2 matching over 7 bases. Germline CDR1 DFQATT, CDR2 SNEGSKA (reference sequence). Losses at the gene ends were 5 bases for V and 3 bases for J; bases not matched to a gene: 7. CDR3 size: 13 residues. The CDR3 DNA reads TGCAGTGCTCCTCTAGGCGGGAGCTACGAGCAGTACTTC. This gives the protein CSAPLGGSYEQYF.

The sample holds a few counts of this clonotype. This sequence joins TRBV5-1 and TRBJ1-2; TRBD1 matches at 11 bases. This CDR3 is built from 15 residues. The J segment lost 8 bases and the V segment lost 0 bases, leaving 6 bases of the junction unmatched. CDR1 is SGHRS and CDR2 is YFSETQ in the germline V gene. CDR3: CASSLEGQGARGYTF. CDR3 in DNA: TGCGCCAGCAGCTTGGAAGGACAGGGGGCGCGGGGCTACACCTTC.

Details on this clonotype: One end of the junction is discordant with germline, which a read error may explain. The rearrangement links TRBV12-3 or TRBV12-4 to TRBJ1-5; maybe TRBD1 (5 bases). This CDR3 region has 13 residues. CDR3 sequence reads: CASSGREDQPQNF. The DNA for the CDR3 is TGTGCCAGCTCGGGCAGGGAGGATCAGCCCCAGAATTTT.

At least ten counts were recorded for this clonotype. This chain connects TRBV20-1 to TRBJ1-2; D uncertain. V was pared by 4 bases and J by 4 bases, with 10 bases between. The CDR3 has 12 residues. Germline V gene lookup returns CDR1 DFQATT and CDR2 SNEGSKA (reference sequence). The CDR3 coding sequence is TGCAGTGCTATATCAAGGACCTATGGCTACACCTTC. Amino acid sequence: CSAISRTYGYTF.

In its sample, this clonotype was seen a few times. The rearrangement uses TRBV5-6 and TRBJ2-7, with D uncertain. CDR1 SGHDT and CDR2 YYEEEE come from the germline V gene. The length of the CDR3 is 14 residues. The V and J ends lost 2 bases and 5 bases respectively, with 14 bases between them. CDR3 residues: CASSLGPGEDEQYF. The DNA for the CDR3 is TGTGCCAGCAGCTTAGGGCCGGGCGAGGACGAGCAGTACTTC.

This clonotype was found many times. The chain couples TRBV20-1 to TRBJ1-3, with TRBD1 matching over 7 bases. Germline-derived CDR1 and CDR2 are DFQATT and SNEGSKA (reference sequence). With 1 base clipped from V and 6 bases from J, the junction kept 3 bases outside the gene matches. This CDR3 has 13 amino acids. CDR3 coding DNA: TGCAGTGCTAGAGCTACAGGGGCAAACACCATATATTTT. It yields the protein CSARATGANTIYF.

There are a few counts of this clonotype. The chain employs TRBV7-6 and TRBJ2-3, with 12 bases that match TRBD2. V lost 1 base and J lost 4; bases outside the gene matches: 3. CDR3 length equals 16 residues. Germline V gives CDR1 SGHVS, CDR2 FNYEAQ. CDR3: CASSLVLAGGADTQYF. CDR3 DNA: TGTGCCAGCAGCTTAGTACTAGCGGGGGGTGCAGATACGCAGTATTTT.

This clonotype appeared many times. The genes are TRBV7-9 and TRBJ2-1; 8 bases agree with TRBD2. This CDR3 comprises 15 residues. Losses at the gene ends were 1 base for V and 5 bases for J; bases not matched to a gene: 4. Germline-derived CDR1 and CDR2 are SEHNR and FQNEAQ (reference sequence). The CDR3 DNA reads as TGTGCCAGCAGCTTAGTGACTAGCGTCCACAATGAGCAGTTCTTC. Translated: CASSLVTSVHNEQFF.

This clonotype was detected many times. An end of the junction does not agree with germline; a read error may underlie this. This chain connects TRBV11-2 to TRBJ2-7; no clear D. Germline CDR1 and CDR2: SGHAT and FQNNGV. The CDR3 runs 13 residues. CDR3 DNA: TGTGCCAGCAGCTTAGATAGAGGTGCGCGGTCCGGCTTC. This gives the protein CASSLDRGARSGF.

This clonotype showed up many times. V usage is TRBV7-9 and J usage is TRBJ2-3; D remains unclear. There are 14 residues in the CDR3. V was shortened by 4 bases and J by 0 bases, with 8 bases between the two germline ends. Germline V gene sequence: CDR1 SEHNR, CDR2 FQNEAQ (reference sequence). CDR3 coding DNA: TGTGCCAGCAGCTCGACTCGAAGCACAGATACGCAGTATTTT. It is translated as CASSSTRSTDTQYF.

In its sample, this clonotype was seen a few times. The gene calls are TRBV5-1 and TRBJ2-2; the match to TRBD1 covers 10 bases. Germline-derived CDR1 and CDR2 are SGHRS and YFSETQ. The V gene end was trimmed by 4 bases and the J gene end by 5 bases; junction bases not matched to a gene: 2. The CDR3 is made up of 14 amino acids. CDR3 residues: CASSPGQGTGELFF. The CDR3 DNA is TGCGCCAGCAGCCCGGGACAGGGGACCGGGGAGCTGTTTTTT.

This clonotype was found many times. CDR3 nucleotides: TGTGCCAGCAGTTTAGCTAGCGGGGGGGTTTTGTACGAGCAGTACTTC. Its translation: CASSLASGGVLYEQYF. The gene calls are TRBV27 and TRBJ2-7; 12 bases are shared with TRBD2. This CDR3 is built from 16 residues. V was pared by 2 bases and J by 4 bases, with 6 bases of the junction left unmatched. Germline assignment: CDR1 MNHEY and CDR2 SMNVEV (reference sequence).

In its sample, this clonotype was seen many times. The CDR3 DNA reads as TGTGCCAGCATCCGGGACACAGATCGGACCCAGTACTTC. Protein: CASIRDTDRTQYF. V is TRBV12-3 or TRBV12-4 and J is TRBJ2-5, with D tentatively TRBD1 (6 bases). Trimming removed 7 bases at V and 7 bases at J, with 16 bases between. The CDR3 length is 13 residues.

This clonotype was counted at least ten times. The rearrangement links TRBV29-1 to TRBJ2-7; the D gene is possibly TRBD1 (6 bases). V dropped 6 bases and J dropped 5 bases, with 11 bases sitting between them. The CDR3 is 11 amino acids. The germline gives CDR1 SQVTM, CDR2 ANQGSEA. CDR3 sequence (DNA): TGCAGCGTGGCTACAGGGCACGAGCAGTACTTC. Its protein is CSVATGHEQYF.

This clonotype appeared many times. The chain is built from TRBV24-1 and TRBJ1-2; a weak D match, TRBD1 (6 bases). Looked up from germline, CDR1 is KGHDR and CDR2 is SFDVKD. The ends were cut back, 6 bases at V and 4 bases at J, with 14 bases in the middle. CDR3 length: 14 residues. The CDR3 reads CATSNQDSAYGYTF. The DNA of the CDR3 is TGTGCCACCAGTAACCAGGACAGTGCCTATGGCTACACCTTC.

Concerning this clonotype itself: A much more abundant neighbour one base away suggests this may be a read error. V is TRBV2 and J is TRBJ2-5, with D uncertain. V lost 5 bases and J 4 bases, leaving 14 bases between the germline ends. Germline V gives CDR1 SNHLY, CDR2 FYNNEI. The length of the CDR3 is 14 residues. CDR3 sequence reads: CASSTQGIGETQYF. The CDR3 DNA is TGTGCCAGCAGTACTCAAGGAATAGGAGAGACCCAGTACTTC.

The chain uses TRBV5-1 and TRBJ2-2, with D tentatively TRBD2 (5 bases). The CDR3 runs 15 residues. CDR1 is SGHRS, CDR2 YFSETQ, per germline. Trimming stripped 3 bases from V and 2 bases from J, with 11 bases between. In DNA form, the CDR3 reads TGCGCCAGCAGCTCCAGGACGGGAAACACCGGGGAGCTGTTTTTT. Residues: CASSSRTGNTGELFF.

The table lists this clonotype with many counts. The V and J genes are TRBV3-1 and TRBJ2-1; 7 bases match TRBD2. Per the germline V gene, CDR1 is LGHDT and CDR2 is YNNKEL (reference sequence). J lost 4 bases, V lost 4 bases, and 4 bases had no gene match. The CDR3 contains 14 residues. This CDR3 is CASSPSSGYNEQFF. In DNA, the CDR3 is TGTGCCAGCAGCCCTTCTAGCGGATACAATGAGCAGTTCTTC.

This clonotype was counted many times. This rearrangement joins TRBV5-1 to TRBJ2-1; 7 nucleotides match TRBD2. This CDR3 has 15 residues. Per germline, CDR1 SGHRS and CDR2 YFSETQ. With V trimmed by 1 base and J by 2 bases, 3 bases remained unmatched. The CDR3 region has the DNA TGCGCCAGCAGCTTGAGCGGGGCCCCCTACAATGAGCAGTTCTTC. Translating gives CASSLSGAPYNEQFF.

This clonotype has only a few counts. The junction departs from the called germline gene at one end, perhaps through a read error. The chain combines TRBV11-2 with TRBJ2-6; maybe TRBD1 (5 bases). Germline assignment: CDR1 SGHAT and CDR2 FQNNGV. The CDR3 contains 13 residues. The CDR3 loop reads CASMVAGAKVLTF. The DNA of the CDR3 is TGTGCCAGCATGGTAGCTGGGGCCAAAGTCCTGACTTTC.

For this clonotype: The junction departs from the called germline gene at one end, perhaps through a read error. This chain uses TRBV20-1 with TRBJ2-6; D unresolved. CDR1 is DFQATT and CDR2 is SNEGSKA in the germline V gene (reference sequence). The CDR3 contains 16 residues. The CDR3 region is CSASLAVLSGVNVLTF. CDR3 nucleotides: TGCAGTGCTAGTTTGGCAGTCCTCTCTGGGGTCAACGTCCTGACTTTC.

Comments on this clonotype: The junction differs from germline at one of its ends, possibly a read error. The gene calls are TRBV5-1 and TRBJ1-2; TRBD1 matches at 8 bases. The CDR3 runs 12 residues. In germline, CDR1 is SGHRS, CDR2 YFSETQ. The DNA of the CDR3 is TGCGCCAGCAGCCTAAACTCGGACAGGGAGGCCTTC. Translation gives CASSLNSDREAF. Together with reference TRBV5-1 and TRBJ1-2, the CDR3 gives the full variable domain: KAGVTQTPRYLIKTRGQQVTLSCSPISGHRSVSWYQQTPGQGLQFLFEYFSETQRNKGNFPGRFSGRQFSNSRSEMNVSTLELGDSALYLCASSLNSDREAFGSGTRLTVV.

This clonotype was picked up many times. The V and J genes are TRBV9 and TRBJ2-2; 9 bases agree with TRBD2. The CDR3 is made up of 15 amino acids. V lost 0 bases and J lost 5; bases outside the gene matches: 2. Germline loops: CDR1 SGDLS, CDR2 YYNGEE. CDR3 bases: TGTGCCAGCAGCGTAGGCGGGAGGGGGACCGGGGAGCTGTTTTTT. Translation: CASSVGGRGTGELFF.

At least ten counts were recorded for this clonotype. This sequence joins TRBV9 and TRBJ1-1; possibly TRBD1 for D (5 bases). Between the trimmed V and J ends, which lost 2 bases and 2 bases, there was a span of 7 bases. The CDR3 spans 13 residues. CDR1 is SGDLS and CDR2 is YYNGEE in the germline V gene. CDR3 protein: CASSVRGNTEAFF. CDR3 in DNA: TGTGCCAGCAGCGTTAGGGGAAACACTGAAGCTTTCTTT. Combining the CDR3 with reference TRBV9 and TRBJ1-1 gives the whole variable domain DSGVTQTPKHLITATGQRVTLRCSPRSGDLSVYWYQQSLDQGLQFLIQYYNGEERAKGNILERFSAQQFPDLHSELNLSSLELGDSALYFCASSVRGNTEAFFGQGTRLTVV.

This clonotype was counted at least ten times. V usage is TRBV7-9 and J usage is TRBJ2-7; TRBD2 might be the D (6 bases). Trimming cost V 4 bases and J 0 bases, with 16 bases left between them. Germline V gene data show CDR1 as SEHNR and CDR2 as FQNEAQ (reference sequence). The CDR3 has 16 residues. CDR3 in DNA: TGTGCCAGCAGCTCAGGGAGGCAGCAGAGCTCCTACGAGCAGTACTTC. It codes for CASSSGRQQSSYEQYF.

This clonotype has ten or more counts. The chain carries TRBV5-6 and TRBJ1-5; D unresolved. V shed 4 bases and J shed 4 bases, with 12 bases lying between them. The CDR3 is 14 amino acids. CDR1 and CDR2 (germline): SGHDT, YYEEEE. CDR3 in amino acids: CASSNWGGNQPQHF. The DNA of the CDR3 is TGTGCCAGCAGCAATTGGGGAGGGAATCAGCCCCAGCATTTT.

In its sample, this clonotype was seen many times. The V gene is TRBV12-3 or TRBV12-4, the J gene TRBJ2-3; 9 nucleotides line up with TRBD2. This CDR3 has 14 residues. Germline trimming cut 6 bases from V and 2 bases from J; bases unmatched to any gene: 3. CDR3 sequence (DNA): TGTGCCAGCAGAAGGACTAGCGTCACAGATACGCAGTATTTT. The encoded protein is CASRRTSVTDTQYF.